Listed below are T cell receptor beta chains from one sample, sequenced in a study of human T cells and chemical hapten exposure. TCRdb passed the RACE reads through MiXCR, listing each CDR3 protein once. The repertoire holds 180,000 or so distinct CDR3 sequences, approximately 15% seen once, with about 1.7% in the top ten. The specimen comprised whole blood, sampled in connection with sensitization to the hapten diphenylcyclopropenone (DPC). Receptors originate from a woman in her 30s with alopecia areata. Some clones in this sample may be carry-over from other donors' samples. CDR3s include the opening cysteine and the closing phenylalanine or tryptophan. D genes are given only for firm matches. The listing skips clone size in some rows; elsewhere it reads once, few, many or a size class.

CDR3nt,CDR3aa,abundance,d_gene,j_gene,v_gene
TGTGCCAGCAGACAGACGGGGAGCTCCTATAATTCACCCCTCCACTTT,CASRQTGSSYNSPLHF,.,.,TRBJ1-6,TRBV7-9
TGCGCCAGCAGCCAAGCTTTCGTAGACTACAATGAGCAGTTCTTC,CASSQAFVDYNEQFF,few,.,TRBJ2-1,TRBV4-3
TGTGCCAGCAGCCCCCGACTAGCGGGAGGGCCGGAGACCCAGTACTTC,CASSPRLAGGPETQYF,many,TRBD2,TRBJ2-5,TRBV7-9
TGTGCCAGCAGCTTAAGGGGGTCCACCGGGGAGCTGTTTTTT,CASSLRGSTGELFF,.,.,TRBJ2-2,TRBV7-3
TGTGCCAGCAATCTAGAGATGAGGGTCACGGTGAACACTGAAGCTTTCTTT,CASNLEMRVTVNTEAFF,many,.,TRBJ1-1,TRBV6-1
TGTGCCAGCAGCCGAGTACTAACGAACACCGGGGAGCTGTTTTTT,CASSRVLTNTGELFF,few,.,TRBJ2-2,TRBV3-1
TGTGCCAGCAGTTATCAACAGCATCAGCCCCAGCATTTT,CASSYQQHQPQHF,many,.,TRBJ1-5,TRBV6-5
TGCAGTGCTGGACTCACCGGTTCCCAGTACTTC,CSAGLTGSQYF,once,.,TRBJ2-5,TRBV20-1
TGTGCCAGCAGTTTCTCGGGACCGCGCCCCACGGGGGCTTTCTTT,CASSFSGPRPTGAFF,few,.,TRBJ1-1,TRBV28
TGCGCCAGCAGCTTGGAGGCAGGCAGGGAGACCCAGTACTTC,CASSLEAGRETQYF,many,.,TRBJ2-5,TRBV5-1
TGTGCCAGCAGTTTTAAGTCAGACGGGTCGAACACTGAAGCTTTCTTT,CASSFKSDGSNTEAFF,many,.,TRBJ1-1,TRBV27
TGTGCCAGCGGGCATTCCTCCTACAATGAGCAGTTCTTC,CASGHSSYNEQFF,.,.,TRBJ2-1,TRBV3-2
TGTGCCAGCAGCTTAGGAGGGCCCCAGCATTTT,CASSLGGPQHF,once,.,TRBJ1-5,TRBV7-2
TGTGCCAGCAGTCCCGCAGGGAGGTACACTGAAGCTTTCTTT,CASSPAGRYTEAFF,few,.,TRBJ1-1,TRBV2
TGTGCCAGCAGCTTAGAGGCCGACTATGGCTACACCTTC,CASSLEADYGYTF,few,.,TRBJ1-2,TRBV7-8
TGTGCCACCCCGCGCCCGCGGGACAGGGGGCGAGAGCAGTACTTC,CATPRPRDRGREQYF,.,TRBD1,TRBJ2-7,TRBV24-1
TGCAGTGCTAGGGGACAGGACTTAAATGTAAATACGCAGTATTTT,CSARGQDLNVNTQYF,few,TRBD1,TRBJ2-3,TRBV20-1
TGCAGTGCTAGTAGGAGGAAGGGTTTGAACACTGAAGCTTTCTTT,CSASRRKGLNTEAFF,few,.,TRBJ1-1,TRBV20-1
TGTGCCAGCAGCTTAAATCCAGTACCGAACACTGAAGCTTTCTTT,CASSLNPVPNTEAFF,.,.,TRBJ1-1,TRBV7-2
TGTGCCAGCAGTCTAGCGGGACTGAACACCGGGGAGCTGTTTTTT,CASSLAGLNTGELFF,.,TRBD2,TRBJ2-2,TRBV12-3/TRBV12-4
TGTGCCAGCAGCCCCGGTGCCGGGGCCAACGTCCTGACTTTC,CASSPGAGANVLTF,.,.,TRBJ2-6,TRBV7-9
TGTGCCAGCAGTTTGTGGGGGCGCATGGGGTCATCAGATACGCAGTATTTT,CASSLWGRMGSSDTQYF,.,.,TRBJ2-3,TRBV28
TGCAGTGCTAGGTTTCCCCGGGCGAACTATAATTCACCCCTCCACTTT,CSARFPRANYNSPLHF,few,.,TRBJ1-6,TRBV20-1
TGTGCCTGGAGTATGGGCCCCTCAAGCTCCTATAATTCACCCCTCCACTTT,CAWSMGPSSSYNSPLHF,few,.,TRBJ1-6,TRBV30
TGTGCCACCAGTGACCGACCGACGGGGCACGAGCAGTACTTC,CATSDRPTGHEQYF,few,.,TRBJ2-7,TRBV24-1
TGCGCCAGCAGCTTGGTGGGCACCGGGGAGCTGTTTTTT,CASSLVGTGELFF,.,.,TRBJ2-2,TRBV5-1
TGTGCCAGCAGTTTCCTTATAGCGGGGGTCACAGATACGCAGTATTTT,CASSFLIAGVTDTQYF,.,TRBD2,TRBJ2-3,TRBV27
TGTGCCAGCAGCGTTGGGGACTATAGCACAGATACGCAGTATTTT,CASSVGDYSTDTQYF,.,TRBD2,TRBJ2-3,TRBV9
TGTGCAAGTCGCTTAGTTATTTTGGGGCGAGATTCACCCCTCCACTTT,CASRLVILGRDSPLHF,.,.,TRBJ1-6,TRBV12-2
TGCAGTGCTAGAGATGTGGGCAGCTCCTACGAGCAGTACTTC,CSARDVGSSYEQYF,many,.,TRBJ2-7,TRBV20-1
TGTGCCTCTACGGCGGGACAGTCGGGCTATAATTCACCCCTCCACTTT,CASTAGQSGYNSPLHF,.,TRBD1,TRBJ1-6,TRBV30
TGTGCCAGCAGTTTACAGGGCGGGGAGCTGTTTTTT,CASSLQGGELFF,.,.,TRBJ2-2,TRBV28
TGTGCCAGCACCCGAGCAGGTCAGCCCCAGCATTTT,CASTRAGQPQHF,.,.,TRBJ1-5,TRBV6-1
TGTGCCAGCAGCTTGGTAGGCGGGACTGAGACCCAGTACTTC,CASSLVGGTETQYF,few,.,TRBJ2-5,TRBV7-3
TGCAGCGCCAAAGGACAGGGAAGCGAGCAGTACTTC,CSAKGQGSEQYF,.,TRBD1,TRBJ2-7,TRBV29-1
TGTGCCAGCAGTTCGAGCTACTCAGGGTGGCGGACTGAAGCTTTCTTT,CASSSSYSGWRTEAFF,.,.,TRBJ1-1,TRBV12-3/TRBV12-4
TGTGCCAGCAGCTCAACCTTCGGTTACGGGACAAGACACTGGGAAGCTTTCTTT,CASSSTFGYGTRHWEAFF,many,.,TRBJ1-1,TRBV7-9
TGTGCCAGCAGGAGATCCTACGAGCAGTACTTC,CASRRSYEQYF,.,.,TRBJ2-7,TRBV2
TGTGCCAGCAGTTTAACGGGCCTCTCCTCCTACAATGAGCAGTTCTTC,CASSLTGLSSYNEQFF,.,.,TRBJ2-1,TRBV27
TGTGCCAGCAGTTTAGGGGCAGAAAATGGCTACACCTTC,CASSLGAENGYTF,few,.,TRBJ1-2,TRBV12-3/TRBV12-4
TGTGCCTGGAGTACCCTCTACAATGAGCAGTTCTTC,CAWSTLYNEQFF,.,.,TRBJ2-1,TRBV30